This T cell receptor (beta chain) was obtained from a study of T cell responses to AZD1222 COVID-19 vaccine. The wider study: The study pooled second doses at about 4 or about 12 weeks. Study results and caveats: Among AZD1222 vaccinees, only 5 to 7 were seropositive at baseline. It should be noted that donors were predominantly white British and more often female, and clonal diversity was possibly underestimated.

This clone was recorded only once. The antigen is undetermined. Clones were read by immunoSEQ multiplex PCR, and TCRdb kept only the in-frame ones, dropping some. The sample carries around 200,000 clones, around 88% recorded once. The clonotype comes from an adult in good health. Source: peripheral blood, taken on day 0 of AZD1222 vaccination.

CDR3 region: CASSVAGHYEQYF. CDR3 bases: TGTGCCAGCAGCGTAGCGGGGCACTACGAGCAGTACTTC. V and J are TRBV9 and TRBJ2-7, with D possibly being TRBD1 or TRBD2 (5 bases each). V lost 0 bases, J lost 3 bases, and 7 bases lay in between. CDR1 is SGDLS, CDR2 YYNGEE, per germline. The CDR3 has 13 amino acids.